Listed below are T cell receptor beta chains from one sample, sequenced in a study of cytomegalovirus exposure and HLA in healthy donors. TCRdb's copy holds only in-frame clones and misses some; the assay was immunoSEQ multiplex PCR. The sample lists 80,000 to 95,000 clones, roughly 79% occurring once. The specimen sequenced was PBMCs. The receptor source for this set is a woman aged 25 to 45 in good health and CMV-seronegative. Each CDR3 is given with its conserved first and last residue. Fields, in order: D gene, J gene, CDR3 length, clone size, V gene, CDR3 protein. A D gene is named only where the DNA matches it firmly. Size tells how often a clone was seen (once, few, many) or the class of an expanded clone, and some rows leave it out.

d_call: TRBD2
j_call: TRBJ2-3
cdr3_length: 17
clone_size: -
v_call: TRBV28
cdr3_aa: CASSAPFGLADTDTQYF

d_call: -
j_call: TRBJ1-1
cdr3_length: 11
clone_size: -
v_call: TRBV6-5
cdr3_aa: CASIVNTEAFF

d_call: TRBD2
j_call: TRBJ2-7
cdr3_length: 14
clone_size: -
v_call: TRBV28
cdr3_aa: CASMWLAGPYEQYF

d_call: TRBD1
j_call: TRBJ2-7
cdr3_length: 13
clone_size: -
v_call: TRBV29-1
cdr3_aa: CSAMDRAFYEQYF

d_call: TRBD2
j_call: TRBJ2-2
cdr3_length: 17
clone_size: -
v_call: TRBV5-1
cdr3_aa: CASSPALAGAGSGELFF

d_call: TRBD2
j_call: TRBJ2-7
cdr3_length: 15
clone_size: -
v_call: TRBV7-9
cdr3_aa: CASSPPGGSNYEQYF

d_call: -
j_call: TRBJ2-1
cdr3_length: 18
clone_size: once
v_call: TRBV19
cdr3_aa: CASTPEGWQMSSYNEQFF

d_call: TRBD1
j_call: TRBJ2-7
cdr3_length: 13
clone_size: few
v_call: TRBV7-9
cdr3_aa: CASRLGQGQEQYF

d_call: -
j_call: TRBJ2-1
cdr3_length: 13
clone_size: -
v_call: TRBV9
cdr3_aa: CASSVDSYNEQFF

d_call: TRBD1
j_call: TRBJ1-1
cdr3_length: 13
clone_size: -
v_call: TRBV6-5
cdr3_aa: CASSRQGPTEAFF

d_call: TRBD1
j_call: TRBJ1-5
cdr3_length: 19
clone_size: -
v_call: TRBV15
cdr3_aa: CATSSTGTGGYHSNQPQHF